These 5 T cell receptor beta chains came from one sample sequenced in a study of blood T cells in healthy people across ages. With a J-beta primer mix and a sample-barcoded 5' primer, a second PCR ran roughly 7 to 11 cycles. TCRdb reprocessed the 5' RACE reads with MiXCR, giving one entry per CDR3 protein. The table has about 1 million distinct CDR3 sequences, less than 50% seen once; the top ten hold 18%. Specimen: blood. These receptors came from a woman aged 55-70 years in good health.

Note on this clonotype: Being one base from a much bigger clone, this may be a read error. The gene calls are TRBV5-1 and TRBJ2-5, with D perhaps assigned TRBD1 or TRBD2 (5 bases each). The CDR3 runs 13 residues. Trimming left V 7 bases short and J 11 bases short, with 21 bases between. Looked up from germline, CDR1 is SGHRS and CDR2 is YFSETQ. This CDR3 is CASAGTDPYGQYF. CDR3 bases: TGCGCCAGCGCCGGGACGGATCCCTACGGGCAGTACTTC.

The rearrangement links TRBV20-1 to TRBJ2-7, with D maybe TRBD1 (6 bases). The V end lost 0 bases, the J end lost 3 bases, and 15 bases lay between the germline ends. This CDR3 comprises 15 residues. Per the germline V gene, CDR1 is DFQATT and CDR2 is SNEGSKA (reference sequence). The DNA for the CDR3 is TGCAGTGCTAGAGATTTGAACCAGGGGATCTACGAGCAGTACTTC. It translates to CSARDLNQGIYEQYF.

The CDR3 reads CASSSRAGKTGELFF. Written as DNA, the CDR3 is TGTGCCAGCAGTTCACGAGCAGGGAAGACCGGGGAGCTGTTTTTT. The chain has TRBV27 and TRBJ2-2; D is perhaps TRBD1 (5 bases). The CDR3 spans 15 residues. Germline CDR1 and CDR2: MNHEY and SMNVEV (reference sequence). Between the trimmed V and J ends, which lost 4 bases and 5 bases, there was a span of 14 bases.

The rearrangement joins TRBV20-1 to TRBJ2-6; possibly TRBD1 or TRBD2 for D (5 bases each). V dropped 3 bases and J dropped 2 bases, with 5 bases sitting between them. In germline, CDR1 is DFQATT, CDR2 SNEGSKA (reference sequence). CDR3 length: 13 residues. CDR3 nucleotides: TGCAGTGCTAGGGGACCTGGGGCCAACGTCCTGACTTTC. Its translation is CSARGPGANVLTF.

The CDR3 loop is CSARDPPSQYF. CDR3 DNA sequence: TGCAGTGCTAGAGATCCGCCCAGTCAGTATTTT. The gene calls are TRBV20-1 and TRBJ2-3, with D unclear. Germline lookup yields CDR1 DFQATT and CDR2 SNEGSKA (reference sequence). The CDR3 runs 11 residues. Between the trimmed V and J ends, which lost 0 bases and 12 bases, there was a span of 10 bases.